Listed below are T cell receptor beta chains from one sample, sequenced in a study of CD8 T cells in Susac syndrome. TCRdb re-derived calls from the immunoSEQ multiplex PCR reads in MiXCR, one entry per CDR3 protein. The sample carries 170,000 or so distinct CDR3 sequences, approximately 95% recorded once. Sequencing input: CD4+ T cells from PBMCs. The receptors here all came from a human donor with Susac syndrome. The CDR3 runs from the conserved cysteine through the conserved F or W. A D gene is named only where the DNA matches it firmly. Where a row states a size, it is once, few, many or the class of an expanded clone; other rows omit it.

D gene	J gene	V gene	clone size	CDR3 DNA	CDR3 protein
NA	TRBJ2-7	TRBV3-1	NA	TGTGCCAGCAGCCAGAACGTCGTGGGGCAGCGGCAGTACTTC	CASSQNVVGQRQYF
TRBD2	TRBJ2-3	TRBV27	NA	TGTGCCAGCAGTTTGGCTGGGGGGGAAGATACGCAGTATTTT	CASSLAGGEDTQYF
TRBD1	TRBJ2-1	TRBV28	NA	TGTGCCAGCAGTCCTACAGGGGAAGTTGGCAATGAGCAGTTCTTC	CASSPTGEVGNEQFF
TRBD1	TRBJ1-2	TRBV7-9	few	TGTGCCAGCAGGACAGGGGATTATGGCTACACCTTC	CASRTGDYGYTF
NA	TRBJ2-3	TRBV14	NA	TGTGCCAGCAGCCAAGATATGCGGGACTCCTTCACAGATACGCAGTATTTT	CASSQDMRDSFTDTQYF
NA	TRBJ2-7	TRBV7-9	NA	TGTGCCAGCAGTTATGATCAGGACGAGCAGTACTTC	CASSYDQDEQYF
NA	TRBJ1-5	TRBV5-6	NA	TGTGCCAGCAGCTTGGGACAGAGAGAAGCGGACAATCAGCCCCAGCATTTT	CASSLGQREADNQPQHF
NA	TRBJ2-1	TRBV30	NA	TGTGCCCGTTCCTCGTCTGATGAGCAGTTCTTC	CARSSSDEQFF
NA	TRBJ1-1	TRBV29-1	NA	TGCAGCGTCCTGACTTGGACTGAAGCTTTCTTT	CSVLTWTEAFF
NA	TRBJ1-1	TRBV9	NA	TGTGCCAGCAGCGTAGATGAGGTCACTGAAGCTTTCTTT	CASSVDEVTEAFF
NA	TRBJ2-7	TRBV5-6	NA	TGTGCCAGCAGCTTGGCAGGGCCGCAGGTCTCCTACGAGCAGTACTTC	CASSLAGPQVSYEQYF
NA	TRBJ2-7	TRBV5-4	NA	TGTGCCAGCAGCTTGGCACGGGTTCCCTACGAGCAGTACTTC	CASSLARVPYEQYF
TRBD1	TRBJ2-7	TRBV4-1	NA	TGCGCCAGCAGCCCCGGACAGGGGTGGAGCGAGCAGTACTTC	CASSPGQGWSEQYF
NA	TRBJ2-5	TRBV9	NA	TGTGCCAGCAGCGCATCACAGGGAAGCGAGACCCAGTACTTC	CASSASQGSETQYF
NA	TRBJ2-5	TRBV18	NA	TGTGCCAGCTCACCGTGGGGATCGGAGACCCAGTACTTC	CASSPWGSETQYF
TRBD2	TRBJ2-1	TRBV3-1	NA	TGTGCCAGCAGCCAACTAGCGGGAGCGGTAAATGAGCAGTTCTTC	CASSQLAGAVNEQFF
TRBD1	TRBJ2-7	TRBV28	NA	TGTGCCAGCAGTTTCCCGGACAGGGGCAAGCAGTACTTC	CASSFPDRGKQYF
NA	TRBJ2-3	TRBV20-1	few	TGCAGTGGGGCGGGTAGCACAGATACGCAGTATTTT	CSGAGSTDTQYF
NA	TRBJ2-6	TRBV9	NA	TGTGCCAGCAGCGTAGCAGGTGGGGCCAACGTCCTGACTTTC	CASSVAGGANVLTF
TRBD1	TRBJ2-3	TRBV9	NA	TGTGCCAGCAGCCTAACGGGACAGGGCCGACATACGCAGTATTTT	CASSLTGQGRHTQYF
NA	TRBJ2-2	TRBV7-2	NA	TGTGCCAGCAGCCCCGCCGGACCCGGGGAGCTGTTTTTT	CASSPAGPGELFF
NA	TRBJ2-7	TRBV20-1	NA	TGCAGTGCTAGTCACGGGGATGCCTACGAGCAGTACTTC	CSASHGDAYEQYF
NA	TRBJ2-3	TRBV19	NA	TGTGCCACTCATGAGGTGGGGGGTGTCGATACGCAGTATTTT	CATHEVGGVDTQYF
NA	TRBJ2-3	TRBV30	NA	TGTGCCTGGAGTGGTGGATCCGGAACAGATACGCAGTATTTT	CAWSGGSGTDTQYF
TRBD2	TRBJ2-1	TRBV6-6	NA	TGTGCCAGCACCGAGGCTAGCGGGAGAAATGAGCAGTTCTTC	CASTEASGRNEQFF
NA	TRBJ1-5	TRBV3-1	NA	TGTGCCAGCAGCCAGAATAGCAATCAGCCCCAGCATTTT	CASSQNSNQPQHF
NA	TRBJ1-1	TRBV6-2/TRBV6-3	NA	TGTGCCAGCAGTCACAATGCAGCTAACACTGAAGCTTTCTTT	CASSHNAANTEAFF
NA	TRBJ2-2	TRBV4-3	NA	TGCGCCAGCAGCCAAGATGGAGGGGTGAACACCGGGGAGCTGTTTTTT	CASSQDGGVNTGELFF
NA	TRBJ2-5	TRBV24-1	NA	TGTGCCACCAGTCCGGGACTTCAAGAGACCCAGTACTTC	CATSPGLQETQYF
TRBD2	TRBJ2-1	TRBV30	NA	TGTGCCTGGAGTAAGGGACTAGCGGGAGAGTTTGAGCAGTTCTTC	CAWSKGLAGEFEQFF
NA	TRBJ2-3	TRBV29-1	NA	TGCAGCGTTGAGCAGGGTGGGACAGATACGCAGTATTTT	CSVEQGGTDTQYF
NA	TRBJ2-3	TRBV18	once	TGTGCCAGCTCACCACCGGTCCTGGATACGCAGTATTTT	CASSPPVLDTQYF
NA	TRBJ1-3	TRBV7-9	NA	TGTGCCAGCAGGGACAGCTCCTCTGGAAACACCATATATTTT	CASRDSSSGNTIYF
TRBD1	TRBJ1-2	TRBV29-1	NA	TGCAGCGTTGGCCGCCGAGGGGGCCGAGCTAACTATGGCTACACCTTC	CSVGRRGGRANYGYTF
NA	TRBJ2-7	TRBV27	NA	TGTGCCAGCAGTCCCCCCGGGACAAAGGGCTACGAGCAGTACTTC	CASSPPGTKGYEQYF
NA	TRBJ2-5	TRBV5-6	NA	TGTGCCAGCAGCATTTCGGGAGTCCGAGAGACCCAGTACTTC	CASSISGVRETQYF
NA	TRBJ1-3	TRBV9	NA	TGTGCCAGCAGCGCGGGACTTCCTGGAAACACCATATATTTT	CASSAGLPGNTIYF
TRBD1	TRBJ2-3	TRBV14	once	TGTGCCAGCAGCACCCAGCGAGGACAGGGGTGGTATTTT	CASSTQRGQGWYF
NA	TRBJ1-6	TRBV7-9	NA	TGTGCCAGCAGCTCGGGATTTTCGGCCCTCCACTTT	CASSSGFSALHF
TRBD1	TRBJ1-1	TRBV12-3/TRBV12-4	NA	TGTGCCAGCAGTTTCTCAGGGGGGCGAAACACTGAAGCTTTCTTT	CASSFSGGRNTEAFF
TRBD2	TRBJ2-1	TRBV15	NA	TGTGCCACCGGCGGGGGGGGGTCCTACAATGAGCAGTTCTTC	CATGGGGSYNEQFF
NA	TRBJ2-1	TRBV20-1	NA	TGCAGTGCTCGAAGGCCCCCTTACAATGAGCAGTTCTTC	CSARRPPYNEQFF